Listed here are 10 T cell receptor beta chains from one sample, sequenced in a study of blood T cell repertoires in COVID-19. The assay was immunoSEQ multiplex PCR, and TCRdb's table has in-frame clones only and misses some. The table records 300,000 to 450,000 clones, around 85% of them present only once. The sequencing sample was made of peripheral blood. These receptors originate from a woman younger than 35 with acute or convalescent COVID-19.

The chain links TRBV5-4 to TRBJ2-7; 9 positions agree with TRBD1. There are 13 residues in the CDR3. Germline V lookup: CDR1 SGHNT, CDR2 YYREEE (reference sequence). With V trimmed by 4 bases and J by 6 bases, 5 bases remained unmatched. The CDR3 protein is CASSGDREGEQYF. The CDR3 DNA reads as TGTGCCAGCAGCGGGGACAGGGAGGGCGAGCAGTACTTC.

The V gene is TRBV6-5, the J gene TRBJ2-5; D perhaps matches TRBD2 (6 bases). CDR3 length equals 16 residues. Trimming removed 1 base at V and 2 bases at J, with 14 bases between. CDR1 is MNHEY, CDR2 SVGAGI, per germline. CDR3 DNA: TGTGCCAGCAGTTACTTCGAGGGCGGAGGGCAAGAGACCCAGTACTTC. Translating gives CASSYFEGGGQETQYF.

The chain has TRBV7-9 and TRBJ2-7; D possibly corresponds to TRBD2 (6 bases). Per the germline V gene, CDR1 is SEHNR and CDR2 is FQNEAQ (reference sequence). Trimming cost V 4 bases and J 0 bases, with 7 bases left between them. The CDR3 length is 13 residues. The CDR3 sequence is CASSWDFSYEQYF. For the CDR3, the DNA is TGTGCCAGCAGCTGGGACTTCTCCTACGAGCAGTACTTC.

This chain joins TRBV30 and TRBJ2-4, with D tentatively TRBD2 (6 bases). This CDR3 comprises 13 residues. Germline V lookup: CDR1 GTSNPN, CDR2 SVGIG (reference sequence). Between the trimmed V and J ends, which lost 3 bases and 7 bases, there was a span of 13 bases. The CDR3: CAWRGGIDNIQYF. The CDR3 nucleotides are TGTGCCTGGAGGGGGGGAATCGATAACATTCAGTACTTC.

This clone appeared a few times. This rearrangement joins TRBV27 to TRBJ1-1; D gene unclear. Trimming cost V 5 bases and J 0 bases, with 7 bases left between them. The CDR3 length is 13 residues. Germline V lookup: CDR1 MNHEY, CDR2 SMNVEV (reference sequence). The CDR3 is CASSAQMNTEAFF. The CDR3 nucleotides are TGTGCCAGCAGTGCCCAGATGAACACTGAAGCTTTCTTT.

This clone was counted once. The chain combines TRBV18 with TRBJ2-5; 7 nucleotides align to TRBD2. The CDR3 spans 15 residues. J was trimmed by 5 bases and V by 2 bases; bases with no gene match: 8. Per germline, CDR1 KGHSH and CDR2 LQKENI. The CDR3 nucleotides read TGTGCCAGCTCACCAAGAAGGGGAGGGTTTGAGACCCAGTACTTC. Residues: CASSPRRGGFETQYF.

V is TRBV3-1 (or the pseudogene TRBV3-2) and J is TRBJ1-1; TRBD1 agrees at 10 bases. Germline values: CDR1 LGHDT, CDR2 YNNKEL (reference sequence). Unmatched junction bases numbered 5, after V lost 5 bases and J lost 14 bases. This CDR3 comprises 11 residues. CDR3 region: CASSGDRGGFF. CDR3 nucleotides: TGTGCCAGCAGCGGGGACAGGGGAGGATTCTTT.

The chain carries TRBV2 and TRBJ1-5, with a possible D match to TRBD1 (6 bases). This CDR3 has 15 residues. V lost 4 bases and J 2 bases, leaving 12 bases between the germline ends. Per the germline V gene, CDR1 is SNHLY and CDR2 is FYNNEI. CDR3 protein: CASSGGLSGNQPQHF. The CDR3 DNA sequence: TGTGCCAGCAGTGGGGGGCTGAGTGGCAATCAGCCCCAGCATTTT. The full variable domain, completed using reference TRBV2 and TRBJ1-5, is EPEVTQTPSHQVTQMGQEVILRCVPISNHLYFYWYRQILGQKVEFLVSFYNNEISEKSEIFDDQFSVERPDGSNFTLKIRSTKLEDSAMYFCASSGGLSGNQPQHFGDGTRLSIL.

The rearrangement links TRBV5-1 to TRBJ1-2; 7 nucleotides align to TRBD1. The CDR3 has 14 amino acids. From germline, CDR1 is SGHRS and CDR2 YFSETQ. The J segment lost 4 bases and the V segment lost 4 bases, leaving 7 bases of the junction unmatched. In DNA form, the CDR3 reads TGCGCCAGCAGCATTGGACAGGCTGTCTATGGCTACACCTTC. Translation: CASSIGQAVYGYTF.

The chain is built from TRBV10-3 and TRBJ1-6, with 9 bases identical to TRBD1. Trimming cost V 6 bases and J 7 bases; bases outside gene matches: 7. CDR1 ENHRY and CDR2 SYGVKD come from the germline V gene. The CDR3 runs to 15 residues. The DNA of the CDR3 is TGTGCCATCAGACGTACGACAGGGGGGAATTCACCCCTCCACTTT. Protein sequence: CAIRRTTGGNSPLHF.